This TCR beta chain was observed in a study of post-analysis software for immune sequencing data. Background on the study: Relapsing-remitting, secondary progressive and progressive-relapsing courses of multiple sclerosis were included. The study's findings and limits: Among multiple sclerosis patients, normalized Chao1 diversity was significantly below that of controls.

As regards this clonotype: Its antigen is currently unknown.

The TCR beta cDNA libraries carried unique molecular identifiers. Around 500,000 cDNA molecules came from around 1 to 10 million T cells. TCRdb used MiXCR to reprocess the PCR reads, holding one entry per CDR3 protein. Of some 160,000 distinct CDR3 sequences in the sample, about 34% were seen once. The sequence was collected from a girl between 5 and 17 years old with multiple sclerosis. Sequencing was performed on blood, taken after autologous hematopoietic stem cell transplantation.

The CDR3 sequence is CSASNFLGYGYTF. The CDR3 DNA reads TGCAGTGCTAGTAATTTCTTGGGCTATGGCTACACCTTC. The chain has TRBV20-1 and TRBJ1-2; D is uncertain. From germline, CDR1 is DFQATT and CDR2 SNEGSKA (reference sequence). The CDR3 spans 13 residues. Trimming shortened V by 3 bases and J by 4 bases, and 12 bases separated the two germline ends.